This T cell receptor (beta chain) emerged from a study of T cells in narcolepsy. Overall study findings and caveats: Some memory CD4+ repertoires had no autoreactive clone sequences.

This table comes from immunoSEQ multiplex PCR, and its TCRdb copy is limited to in-frame clones, with some not included. The sample has about 32,000 clones, 60% to 80% seen once; the top ten hold roughly 4%. On this clone itself: Its target is unknown.

Sequenced material: memory (CD45RA-) CD4+ T cells from blood. This TCR was sampled from a human donor in good health.

CDR3 sequence: CASSRGSSGRETQYF. As DNA, the CDR3 is TGCGCCAGCAGCCGGGGCTCTAGCGGGCGGGAGACCCAGTACTTC. The chain couples TRBV5-1 to TRBJ2-5; 8 nucleotides line up with TRBD2. This CDR3 has 15 residues. The germline CDR1 and CDR2 sequences are SGHRS and YFSETQ. V gave up 4 bases and J gave up 5 bases; unmatched junction bases: 10.